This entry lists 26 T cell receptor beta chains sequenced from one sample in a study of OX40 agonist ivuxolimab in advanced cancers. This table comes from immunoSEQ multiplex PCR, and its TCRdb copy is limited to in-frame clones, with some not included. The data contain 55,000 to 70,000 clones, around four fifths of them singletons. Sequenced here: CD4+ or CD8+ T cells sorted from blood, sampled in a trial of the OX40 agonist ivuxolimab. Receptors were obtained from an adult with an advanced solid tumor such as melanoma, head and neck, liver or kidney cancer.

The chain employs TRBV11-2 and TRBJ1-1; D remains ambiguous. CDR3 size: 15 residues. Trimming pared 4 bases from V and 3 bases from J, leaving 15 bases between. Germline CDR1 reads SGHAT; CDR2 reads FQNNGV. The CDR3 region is CASSYEFRRDTEAFF. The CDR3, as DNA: TGTGCCAGCAGCTACGAATTCAGAAGGGACACTGAAGCTTTCTTT.

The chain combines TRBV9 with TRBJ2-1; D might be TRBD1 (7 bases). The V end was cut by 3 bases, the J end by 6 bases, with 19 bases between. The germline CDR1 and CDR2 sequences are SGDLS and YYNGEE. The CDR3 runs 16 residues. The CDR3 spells CASSDGGGLHLNEQFF. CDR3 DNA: TGTGCCAGCAGCGACGGAGGGGGCCTCCATCTCAATGAGCAGTTCTTC.

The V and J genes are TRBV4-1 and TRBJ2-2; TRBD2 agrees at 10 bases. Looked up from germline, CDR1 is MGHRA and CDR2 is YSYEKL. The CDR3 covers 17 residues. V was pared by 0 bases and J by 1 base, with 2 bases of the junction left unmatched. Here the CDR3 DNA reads TGCGCCAGCAGCCAAGACGTAGCGGGAGGGAACACCGGGGAGCTGTTTTTT. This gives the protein CASSQDVAGGNTGELFF.

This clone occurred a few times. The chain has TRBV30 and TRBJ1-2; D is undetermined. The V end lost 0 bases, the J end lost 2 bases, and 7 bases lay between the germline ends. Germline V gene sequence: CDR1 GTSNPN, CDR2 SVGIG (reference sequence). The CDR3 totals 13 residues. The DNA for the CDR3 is TGTGCCTGGAGTGTTGGAATGAACTATGGCTACACCTTC. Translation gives CAWSVGMNYGYTF. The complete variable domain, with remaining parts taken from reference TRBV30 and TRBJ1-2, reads SQTIHQWPATLVQPVGSPLSLECTVEGTSNPNLYWYRQAAGRGLQLLFYSVGIGQISSEVPQNLSASRPQDRQFILSSKKLLLSDSGFYLCAWSVGMNYGYTFGSGTRLTVV.

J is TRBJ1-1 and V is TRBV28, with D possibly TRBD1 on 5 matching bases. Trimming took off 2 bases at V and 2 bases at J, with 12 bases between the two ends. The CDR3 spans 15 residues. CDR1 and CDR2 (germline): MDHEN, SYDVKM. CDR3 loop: CASSLPRAHNTEAFF. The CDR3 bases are TGTGCCAGCAGTTTACCCAGGGCTCATAACACTGAAGCTTTCTTT.

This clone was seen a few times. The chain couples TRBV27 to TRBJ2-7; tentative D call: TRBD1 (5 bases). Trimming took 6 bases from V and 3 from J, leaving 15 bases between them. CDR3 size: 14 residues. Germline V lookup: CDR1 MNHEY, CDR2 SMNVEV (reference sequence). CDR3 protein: CASSRKLQGYEQYF. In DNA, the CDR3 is TGTGCCAGCAGCCGAAAATTGCAGGGCTACGAGCAGTACTTC.

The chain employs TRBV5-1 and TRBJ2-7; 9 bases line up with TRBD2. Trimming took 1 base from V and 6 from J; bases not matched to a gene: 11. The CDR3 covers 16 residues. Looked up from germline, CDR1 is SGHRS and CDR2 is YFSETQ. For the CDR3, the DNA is TGCGCCAGCAGCTTGTTAAGTAGCGGGGGCCCTCTCGAGCAGTACTTC. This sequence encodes CASSLLSSGGPLEQYF.

CDR3 sequence: CASSVRKGETYEQYF. In DNA form, the CDR3 reads TGTGCCAGCAGTGTGAGGAAAGGGGAGACGTACGAGCAGTACTTC. The chain couples TRBV2 to TRBJ2-7; D could derive from TRBD1 or TRBD2 (5 bases each). The CDR3 has 15 amino acids. Trimming removed 4 bases from V and 4 bases from J, with 17 bases in between. Germline V gene data show CDR1 as SNHLY and CDR2 as FYNNEI. Full variable domain (remainder filled in from reference TRBV2 and TRBJ2-7): EPEVTQTPSHQVTQMGQEVILRCVPISNHLYFYWYRQILGQKVEFLVSFYNNEISEKSEIFDDQFSVERPDGSNFTLKIRSTKLEDSAMYFCASSVRKGETYEQYFGPGTRLTVT.

CDR3 in DNA: TGTGCCAGCATCGTTTGGGGCGGTGAGCAGTTCTTC. Translated, it gives CASIVWGGEQFF. The chain uses TRBV5-5 and TRBJ2-1, with TRBD1 as a possible D gene (5 bases). The CDR3 has 12 amino acids. Trimming stripped 6 bases from V and 9 bases from J, with 13 bases between. Per germline, CDR1 SGHKS and CDR2 YYEKEE (reference sequence).

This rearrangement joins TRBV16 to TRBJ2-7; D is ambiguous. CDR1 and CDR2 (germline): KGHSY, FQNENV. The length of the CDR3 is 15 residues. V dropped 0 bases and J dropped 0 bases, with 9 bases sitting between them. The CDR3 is CASSQSRVSSYEQYF. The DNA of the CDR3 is TGTGCCAGCAGCCAATCTCGGGTTTCCTCCTACGAGCAGTACTTC.

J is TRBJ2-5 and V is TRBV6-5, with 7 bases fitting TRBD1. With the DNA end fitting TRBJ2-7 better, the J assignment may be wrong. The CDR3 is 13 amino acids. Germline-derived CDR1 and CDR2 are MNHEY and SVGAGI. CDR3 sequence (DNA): TGTGCCAGCAGCCAAGTGAGGGGGCGCGAGCAGTACTTC. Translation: CASSQVRGREQYF.

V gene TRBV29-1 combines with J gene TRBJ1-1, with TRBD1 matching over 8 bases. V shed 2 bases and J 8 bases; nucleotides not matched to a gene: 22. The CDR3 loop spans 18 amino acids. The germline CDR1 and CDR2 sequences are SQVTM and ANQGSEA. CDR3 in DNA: TGCAGCGTTGAACCAACAATCCTAAGGACAGGGAATATAAGGGAAGCTTTCTTT. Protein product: CSVEPTILRTGNIREAFF.

CDR3 in amino acids: CASSQGTVLGYTF. In DNA, the CDR3 is TGTGCCAGCAGTCAGGGGACAGTCCTTGGCTACACCTTC. The chain uses TRBV7-9 and TRBJ1-2, with TRBD1 matching over 7 bases. With V trimmed by 6 bases and J by 7 bases, 8 bases remained unmatched. This CDR3 region has 13 residues. Germline values: CDR1 SEHNR, CDR2 FQNEAQ (reference sequence). Supplemented by reference TRBV7-9 and TRBJ1-2, the full variable domain reads DTGVSQNPRHKITKRGQNVTFRCDPISEHNRLYWYRQTLGQGPEFLTYFQNEAQLEKSRLLSDRFSAERPKGSFSTLEIQRTEQGDSAMYLCASSQGTVLGYTFGSGTRLTVV.

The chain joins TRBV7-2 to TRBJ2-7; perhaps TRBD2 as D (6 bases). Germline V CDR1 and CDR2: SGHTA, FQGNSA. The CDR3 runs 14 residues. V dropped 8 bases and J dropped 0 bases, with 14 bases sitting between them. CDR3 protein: CASARGGSSYEQYF. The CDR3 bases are TGTGCCAGCGCTCGCGGAGGGAGCTCCTACGAGCAGTACTTC.

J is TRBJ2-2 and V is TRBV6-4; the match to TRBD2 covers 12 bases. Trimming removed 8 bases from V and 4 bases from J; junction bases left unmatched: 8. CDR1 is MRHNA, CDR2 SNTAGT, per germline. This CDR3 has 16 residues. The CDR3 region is CASRLAGGPSTGELFF. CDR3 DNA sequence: TGTGCCAGCCGGCTAGCGGGAGGGCCGAGCACCGGGGAGCTGTTTTTT.

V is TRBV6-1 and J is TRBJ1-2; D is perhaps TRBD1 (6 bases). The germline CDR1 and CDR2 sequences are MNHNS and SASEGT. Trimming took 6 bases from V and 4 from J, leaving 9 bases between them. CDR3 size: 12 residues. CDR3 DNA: TGTGCCAGCAGGGACAGTCTCTATGGCTACACCTTC. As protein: CASRDSLYGYTF.

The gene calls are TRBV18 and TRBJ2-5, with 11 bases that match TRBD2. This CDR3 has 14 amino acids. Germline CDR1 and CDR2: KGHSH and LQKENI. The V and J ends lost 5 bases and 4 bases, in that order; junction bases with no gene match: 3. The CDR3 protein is CASSETSGVETQYF. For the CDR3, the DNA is TGTGCCAGCTCAGAGACTAGCGGGGTAGAGACCCAGTACTTC.

This CDR3 is CASSPLYGQGRYEQFF. CDR3 DNA: TGCGCCAGCAGCCCCCTCTACGGACAGGGCCGATATGAGCAGTTCTTC. V and J are TRBV5-1 and TRBJ2-1; TRBD1 agrees at 8 bases. This CDR3 is built from 16 residues. Germline V CDR1 and CDR2: SGHRS, YFSETQ. The V segment lost 4 bases and the J segment 8 bases; nucleotides outside the gene matches: 14.

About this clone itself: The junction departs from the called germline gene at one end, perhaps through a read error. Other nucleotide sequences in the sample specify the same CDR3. The CDR3 spells CASSSPPTGQYNEQFF. The DNA for the CDR3 is TGTGCCAGTAGCTCTCCCCCCACAGGCCAATACAATGAGCAGTTCTTC. This chain connects TRBV5-6 to TRBJ2-1; D is perhaps TRBD1 (5 bases). This CDR3 contains 16 residues. CDR1 is SGHDT and CDR2 is YYEEEE in the germline V gene. Drawing the rest from reference TRBV5-6 and TRBJ2-1, the complete variable domain is DAGVTQSPTHLIKTRGQQVTLRCSPKSGHDTVSWYQQALGQGPQFIFQYYEEEERQRGNFPDRFSGHQFPNYSSELNVNALLLGDSALYLCASSSPPTGQYNEQFFGPGTRLTVL.

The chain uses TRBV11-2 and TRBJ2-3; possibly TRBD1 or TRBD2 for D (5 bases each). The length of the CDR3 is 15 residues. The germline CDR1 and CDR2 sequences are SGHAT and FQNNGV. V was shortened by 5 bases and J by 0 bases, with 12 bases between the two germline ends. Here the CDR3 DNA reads TGTGCCAGCAGCCTCGGGACGATTAGCACAGATACGCAGTATTTT. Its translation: CASSLGTISTDTQYF.

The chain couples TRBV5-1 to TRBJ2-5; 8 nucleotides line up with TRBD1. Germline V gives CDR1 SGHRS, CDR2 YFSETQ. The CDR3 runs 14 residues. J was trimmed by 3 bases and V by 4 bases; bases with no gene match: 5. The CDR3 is CASSLDRAKETQYF. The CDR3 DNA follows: TGCGCCAGCAGCCTGGACAGGGCTAAAGAGACCCAGTACTTC.

Here the CDR3 DNA reads TGTGCCAGCAGGGGATTATTTTACAATGAGCAGTTCTTC. This codes for CASRGLFYNEQFF. The gene calls are TRBV27 and TRBJ2-1; D not certain. The V gene lost 6 bases and the J gene lost 4 bases, with 10 bases spanning the gap. Germline CDR1 is MNHEY and CDR2 is SMNVEV (reference sequence). This CDR3 has 13 amino acids.

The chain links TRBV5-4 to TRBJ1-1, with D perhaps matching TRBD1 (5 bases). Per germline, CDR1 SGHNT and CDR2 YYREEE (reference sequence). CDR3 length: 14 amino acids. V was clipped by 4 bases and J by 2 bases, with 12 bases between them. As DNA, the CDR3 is TGTGCCAGCAGCCGTGAGACAGTTAACACTGAAGCTTTCTTT. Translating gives CASSRETVNTEAFF.

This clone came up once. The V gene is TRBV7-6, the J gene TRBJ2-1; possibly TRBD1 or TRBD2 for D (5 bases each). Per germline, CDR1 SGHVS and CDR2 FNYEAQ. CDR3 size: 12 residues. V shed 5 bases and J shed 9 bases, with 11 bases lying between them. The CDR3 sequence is CASSPGPPEQFF. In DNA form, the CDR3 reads TGTGCCAGCAGCCCGGGGCCTCCTGAGCAGTTCTTC.

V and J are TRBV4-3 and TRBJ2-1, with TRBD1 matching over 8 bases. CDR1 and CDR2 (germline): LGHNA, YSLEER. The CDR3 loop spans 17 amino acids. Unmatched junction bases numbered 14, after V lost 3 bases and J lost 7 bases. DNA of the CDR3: TGCGCCAGCAGCCATACTTCCGGGACAGGCGCGTTAAATGAGCAGTTCTTC. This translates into CASSHTSGTGALNEQFF.

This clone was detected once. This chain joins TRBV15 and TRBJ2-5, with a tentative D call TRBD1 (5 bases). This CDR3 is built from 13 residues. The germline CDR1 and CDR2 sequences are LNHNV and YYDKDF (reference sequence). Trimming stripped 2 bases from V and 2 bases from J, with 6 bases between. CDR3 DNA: TGTGCCACCAGCAGACAGGGACAAGAGACCCAGTACTTC. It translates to CATSRQGQETQYF.